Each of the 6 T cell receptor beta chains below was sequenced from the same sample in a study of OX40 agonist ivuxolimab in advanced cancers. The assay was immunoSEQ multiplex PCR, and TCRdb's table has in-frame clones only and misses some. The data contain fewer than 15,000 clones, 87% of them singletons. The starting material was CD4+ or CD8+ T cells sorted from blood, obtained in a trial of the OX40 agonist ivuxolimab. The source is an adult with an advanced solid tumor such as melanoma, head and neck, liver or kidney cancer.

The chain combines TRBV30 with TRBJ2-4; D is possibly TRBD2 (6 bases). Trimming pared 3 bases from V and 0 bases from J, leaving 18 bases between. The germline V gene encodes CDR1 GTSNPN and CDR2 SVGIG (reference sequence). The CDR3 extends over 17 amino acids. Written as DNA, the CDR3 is TGTGCCTGGAGAGAGGGTAGCGGTGCCTTAGCCAAAAACATTCAGTACTTC. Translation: CAWREGSGALAKNIQYF.

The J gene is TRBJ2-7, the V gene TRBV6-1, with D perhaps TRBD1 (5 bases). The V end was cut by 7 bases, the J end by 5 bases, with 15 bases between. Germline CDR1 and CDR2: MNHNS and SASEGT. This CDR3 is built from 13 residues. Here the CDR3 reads CASKGKVNDEQYF. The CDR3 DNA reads TGTGCCAGCAAGGGGAAAGTGAACGACGAGCAGTACTTC.

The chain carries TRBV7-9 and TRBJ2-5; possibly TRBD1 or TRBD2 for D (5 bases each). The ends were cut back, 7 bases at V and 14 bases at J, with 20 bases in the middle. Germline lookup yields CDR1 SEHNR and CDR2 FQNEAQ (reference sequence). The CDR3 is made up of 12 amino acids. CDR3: CASTDTGPAGYF. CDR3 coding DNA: TGTGCCAGCACCGACACGGGGCCCGCCGGATACTTC.

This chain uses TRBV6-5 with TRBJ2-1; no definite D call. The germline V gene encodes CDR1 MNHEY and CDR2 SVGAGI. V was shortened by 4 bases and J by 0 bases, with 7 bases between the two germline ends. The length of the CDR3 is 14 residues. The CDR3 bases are TGTGCCAGCAGTTTGGAAAGCTCCTACAATGAGCAGTTCTTC. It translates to CASSLESSYNEQFF.

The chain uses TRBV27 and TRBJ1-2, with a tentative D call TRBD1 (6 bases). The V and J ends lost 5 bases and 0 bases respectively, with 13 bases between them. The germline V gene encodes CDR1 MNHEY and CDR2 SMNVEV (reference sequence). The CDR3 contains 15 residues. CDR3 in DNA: TGTGCCAGCAGTCAAATAGGACAGTCTAACTATGGCTACACCTTC. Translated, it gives CASSQIGQSNYGYTF.

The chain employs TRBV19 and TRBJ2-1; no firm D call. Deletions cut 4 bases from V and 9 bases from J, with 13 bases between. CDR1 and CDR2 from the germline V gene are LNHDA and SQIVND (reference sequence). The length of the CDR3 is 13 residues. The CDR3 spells CASSTSLAGEQFF. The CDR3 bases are TGTGCCAGTAGTACATCACTGGCTGGTGAGCAGTTCTTC.